The sequence of this TCR beta chain was determined in a study of CD8 T cells in ankylosing spondylitis. Study-level points and caveats: A TCR beta motif made of about 8 highly homologous variants seemed typical of ankylosing spondylitis blood.

Library preparation for TCR beta used quantitative 5'-RACE with molecular barcodes. From the 5' RACE reads, TCRdb called clonotypes with MiXCR, one entry per CDR3 protein. This sample carries 250,000 to 300,000 distinct CDR3 sequences, about 20% of them seen once, and the ten largest clones take less than 9%. This clonotype was seen only a few times. Its antigen is still unknown. Source material: blood, either unsorted or a sorted T cell fraction (not recorded which). This TCR derives from a male donor with ankylosing spondylitis or in good health (not recorded which).

As DNA, the CDR3 is TGTGCCATCAGTGAGGACAGGGGTAACTATGGCTACACCTTC. It encodes CAISEDRGNYGYTF. The rearrangement links TRBV10-3 to TRBJ1-2; 8 bases fit TRBD1. Unmatched junction bases numbered 0, after V lost 2 bases and J lost 1 base. This CDR3 has 14 residues. Germline CDR1 and CDR2: ENHRY and SYGVKD.